This T cell receptor beta chain is from a study of OX40 agonist ivuxolimab in advanced cancers. On the study more broadly: Patients received ivuxolimab, an intravenous treatment, every 2 weeks at 0.01 to 10 mg/kg. Those enrolled were less than 85% male, with a mean age of approximately 60 years and ages from roughly 20 to 90.

CDR1 SGHNT and CDR2 YYREEE come from the germline V gene (reference sequence). V lost 2 bases to trimming and J lost 3 bases, with 15 bases between them. CDR3 length: 15 residues. The table came from immunoSEQ multiplex PCR; TCRdb's copy has only in-frame clones and leaves some out. The sample consists of about 50,000 clones, roughly 80% of them appearing once. This specimen consisted of CD4+ or CD8+ T cells sorted from blood, obtained in a trial of the OX40 agonist ivuxolimab. This sequence joins TRBV5-4 and TRBJ2-7; D might be TRBD1 (6 bases). This sequence was found in an adult with an advanced solid tumor such as melanoma, head and neck, liver or kidney cancer. CDR3 in DNA: TGTGCCAGCAGCTTACCCGGGACAAGAGGCTACGAGCAGTACTTC. It is translated as CASSLPGTRGYEQYF.